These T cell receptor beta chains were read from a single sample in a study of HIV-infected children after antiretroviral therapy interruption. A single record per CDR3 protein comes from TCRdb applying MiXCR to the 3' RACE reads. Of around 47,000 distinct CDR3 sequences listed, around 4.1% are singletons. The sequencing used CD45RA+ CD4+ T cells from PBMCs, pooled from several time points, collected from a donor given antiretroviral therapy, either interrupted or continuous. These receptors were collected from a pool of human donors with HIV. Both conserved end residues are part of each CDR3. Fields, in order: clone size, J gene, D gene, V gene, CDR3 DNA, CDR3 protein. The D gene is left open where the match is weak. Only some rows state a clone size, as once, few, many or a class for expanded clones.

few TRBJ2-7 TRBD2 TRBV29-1 TGCAGCGTCGCCAGGATGAGCGGGGGCTCCTACGAGCAGTACTTC CSVARMSGGSYEQYF
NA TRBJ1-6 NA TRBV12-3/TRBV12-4 TGTGCCAGCAGGGTAGGGAGGACACCCCTCCACTTT CASRVGRTPLHF
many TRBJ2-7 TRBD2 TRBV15 TGTGCTAGCAGTAGTTGGGGGAGGGAACAGTACTTC CASSSWGREQYF
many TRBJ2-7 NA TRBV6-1 TGTGCCAGCAGTGATGGTATTTACGAGCAGTACTTC CASSDGIYEQYF
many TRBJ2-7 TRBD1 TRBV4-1 TGCGCCAGCAGCCCGCTAGACAGGGCAAACGAGCAGTACTTC CASSPLDRANEQYF
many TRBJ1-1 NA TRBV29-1 TGCAGCGTCGATAGAACAGGGACGAACACTGAAGCTTTCTTT CSVDRTGTNTEAFF
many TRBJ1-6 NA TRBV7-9 TGTGCCAGCAGCTTATGGGACACCCTCCACTTT CASSLWDTLHF
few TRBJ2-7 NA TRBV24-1 TGTGCCACCAGTGATCCAGGGGCAGGCGATTACGAGCAGTACTTC CATSDPGAGDYEQYF
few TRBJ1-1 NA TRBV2 TGTGCCAGCAGTGAAGTTAGGCCGGGGAGGACTGAAGCTTTCTTT CASSEVRPGRTEAFF
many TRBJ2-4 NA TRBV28 TGTGCCAGCAGTTCCCCGGGGGAGGCCGAGGGGAGAAACATTCAGTACTTC CASSSPGEAEGRNIQYF
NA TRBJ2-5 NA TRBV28 TGTGCCAGCAGTCCAGGGTTGGGTGAGACCCAGTACTTC CASSPGLGETQYF
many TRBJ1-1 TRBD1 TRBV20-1 TGCAGTGCTAGGGATCAGGGGGCCGCTGAAGCTTTCTTT CSARDQGAAEAFF
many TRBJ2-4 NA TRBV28 TGTGCCAGCAGTTCGACAGGGACTCCGAGGCCCAAAAACATTCAGTACTTC CASSSTGTPRPKNIQYF
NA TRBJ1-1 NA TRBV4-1 TGCGCCAGCAGCCACCGGGGGGGGACCGAGAACACTGAAGCTTTCTTT CASSHRGGTENTEAFF
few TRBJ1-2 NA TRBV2 TGTGCCAGCAGTGAGCGGGGGTCCGACGGCGGCTACACCTTC CASSERGSDGGYTF
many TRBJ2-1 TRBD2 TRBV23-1 TGCGCCAGCACCCCCGAAGCGGGACCACACGTACATGAGCAGTTCTTC CASTPEAGPHVHEQFF
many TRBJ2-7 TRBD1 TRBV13 TGTGCCAGCAGCGGCAGGACAGGGCCCTACGAGCAGTACTTC CASSGRTGPYEQYF
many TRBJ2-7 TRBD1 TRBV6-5 TGTGCCAGCAGCGCGATCGGACAGGGGGCCGAGCAGTACTTC CASSAIGQGAEQYF